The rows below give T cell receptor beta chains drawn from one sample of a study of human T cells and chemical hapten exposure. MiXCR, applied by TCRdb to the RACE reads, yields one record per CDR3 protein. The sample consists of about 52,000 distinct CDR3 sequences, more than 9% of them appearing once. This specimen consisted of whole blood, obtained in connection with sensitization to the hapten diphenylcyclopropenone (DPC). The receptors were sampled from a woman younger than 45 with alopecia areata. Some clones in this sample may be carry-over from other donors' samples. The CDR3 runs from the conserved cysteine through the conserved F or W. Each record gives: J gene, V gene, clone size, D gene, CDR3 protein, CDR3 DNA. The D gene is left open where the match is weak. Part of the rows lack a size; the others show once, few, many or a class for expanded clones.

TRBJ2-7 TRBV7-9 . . CASRPGESYEQYF TGTGCCAGCAGGCCCGGGGAGTCCTACGAGCAGTACTTC
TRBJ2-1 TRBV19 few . CASSIDSGNEQFF TGTGCCAGTAGTATAGATTCAGGGAATGAGCAGTTCTTC
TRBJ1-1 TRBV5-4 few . CASSLARGAGVAARNTEAFF TGTGCCAGCAGCTTGGCGCGGGGGGCTGGAGTTGCGGCACGAAACACTGAAGCTTTCTTT
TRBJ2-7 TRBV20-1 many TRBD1 CSARDLTGNSYEQYF TGCAGTGCTAGAGATCTGACAGGGAACTCCTACGAGCAGTACTTC
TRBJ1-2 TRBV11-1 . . CASSFDTLYPLHTF TGTGCCAGCAGCTTCGACACCCTCTATCCCCTTCACACCTTC
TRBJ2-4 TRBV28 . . CASSRTGTKASIQYF TGTGCCAGCAGTAGGACCGGGACCAAGGCCTCCATTCAGTACTTC
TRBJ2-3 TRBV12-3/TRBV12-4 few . CASSFSLHSDTQYF TGTGCCAGCAGTTTTTCGCTACACTCAGATACGCAGTATTTT
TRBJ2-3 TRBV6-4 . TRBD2 CASSDRSGGADTQYF TGTGCCAGCAGTGATCGTAGCGGGGGCGCAGATACGCAGTATTTT
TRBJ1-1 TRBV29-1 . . CSVAWETNTEAFF TGCAGCGTTGCTTGGGAGACGAACACTGAAGCTTTCTTT
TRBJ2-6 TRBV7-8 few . CASSPYDRLDSGANVLTF TGTGCCAGCAGCCCTTATGACAGGTTAGACTCTGGGGCCAACGTCCTGACTTTC
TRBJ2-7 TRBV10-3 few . CAISNNQFFYEQYF TGTGCCATCAGTAACAACCAGTTCTTCTACGAGCAGTACTTC
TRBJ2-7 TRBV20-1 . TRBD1 CSASLNRGVAYEQYF TGCAGTGCTAGCCTAAACAGGGGGGTAGCCTACGAGCAGTACTTC
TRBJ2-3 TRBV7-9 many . CASSLVASPDTQYF TGTGCCAGCAGCTTAGTCGCGTCCCCAGATACGCAGTATTTT
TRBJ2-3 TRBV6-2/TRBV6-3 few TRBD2 CASSSGGATDTQYF TGTGCCAGCAGTAGCGGGGGGGCCACAGATACGCAGTATTTT
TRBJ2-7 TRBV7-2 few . CASSPDGVVGSQYEQYF TGTGCCAGCAGCCCGGACGGAGTGGTTGGTAGTCAGTACGAGCAGTACTTC
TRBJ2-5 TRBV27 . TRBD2 CASSPSTSGGGWAQYF TGTGCCAGCAGTCCCTCGACTAGCGGGGGGGGTTGGGCCCAGTACTTC
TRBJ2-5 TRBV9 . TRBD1 CASSVGGQGETQYF TGTGCCAGCAGCGTAGGGGGACAGGGGGAGACCCAGTACTTC
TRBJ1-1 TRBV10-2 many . CASSESRTGTEAFF TGCGCCAGCAGTGAGTCGAGGACGGGCACTGAAGCTTTCTTT
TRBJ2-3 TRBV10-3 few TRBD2 CATSTSGGHGDTQYF TGTGCCACTTCGACTAGCGGGGGGCATGGGGATACGCAGTATTTT
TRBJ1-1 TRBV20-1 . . CSARVMGGTEAFF TGCAGTGCTAGAGTAATGGGAGGGACTGAAGCTTTCTTT
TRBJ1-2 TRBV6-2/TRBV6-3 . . CASTPGQRPGYTF TGTGCCAGCACTCCGGGACAAAGGCCCGGCTACACCTTC
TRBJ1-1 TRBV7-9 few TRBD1 CASILGRGPGEAFF TGTGCCAGCATCTTGGGCAGGGGGCCGGGTGAAGCTTTCTTT
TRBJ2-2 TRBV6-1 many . CASSVGTSGAGELFF TGTGCCAGCAGTGTGGGGACCTCGGGCGCCGGGGAGCTGTTTTTT
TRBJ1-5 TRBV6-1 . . CASSEEGWQPQHF TGTGCCAGCAGTGAAGAGGGATGGCAGCCCCAGCATTTT